The 24 T cell receptor beta chains given below trace back to one sample, sequenced in a study of multiple sclerosis patients with progressive multifocal leukoencephalopathy. Time point in this sample: 5 to 6 months of natalizumab therapy. The assay was immunoSEQ multiplex PCR, and TCRdb's table has in-frame clones only and misses some. The sample has tens of thousands of clones, about 90% seen once; the top ten hold approximately 1.4%. Sequenced here: PBMCs, sampled from a patient treated with natalizumab. The receptors were sampled from a human donor with multiple sclerosis.

The chain links TRBV5-1 to TRBJ2-3, with a tentative D call TRBD1 (6 bases). V shed 2 bases and J shed 4 bases, with 8 bases lying between them. This CDR3 has 13 amino acids. Germline lookup yields CDR1 SGHRS and CDR2 YFSETQ. In DNA, the CDR3 is TGCGCCAGCAGCTTAGGGGGTGCAGATACGCAGTATTTT. The encoded protein is CASSLGGADTQYF.

The chain links TRBV19 to TRBJ2-7; 10 bases align to TRBD1. The CDR3 has 14 amino acids. Germline values: CDR1 LNHDA, CDR2 SQIVND (reference sequence). V shed 8 bases and J 6 bases; nucleotides not matched to a gene: 10. The CDR3: CASCPRTGGFEQYF. CDR3 DNA: TGTGCCAGTTGTCCCCGGACAGGGGGTTTCGAGCAGTACTTC.

The genes are TRBV10-1 and TRBJ2-3; tentative D call: TRBD2 (5 bases). The CDR3 spans 15 residues. CDR1 WNHNN and CDR2 SYGVQD come from the germline V gene (reference sequence). Deletions cut 0 bases from V and 7 bases from J, with 14 bases between. Here the CDR3 DNA reads TGCGCCAGCAGTGAGTCGATCGGAGGAGGCTATACGCAGTATTTT. Translated: CASSESIGGGYTQYF.

The rearrangement uses TRBV29-1 and TRBJ2-1, with D unclear. The CDR3 runs to 10 residues. Germline CDR1 SQVTM, CDR2 ANQGSEA. Trimming took off 6 bases at V and 5 bases at J, with 5 bases between the two ends. CDR3 in DNA: TGCAGCGTCGGAGACAATGAGCAGTTCTTC. Protein sequence: CSVGDNEQFF.

V is TRBV28 and J is TRBJ2-4, with 9 bases lining up with TRBD1. Germline CDR1 is MDHEN and CDR2 is SYDVKM. The junction had 7 bases not matched to a gene; V was cut back by 4 bases and J by 3 bases. This CDR3 is 16 amino acids long. CDR3 nucleotides: TGTGCCAGCAGTTCTCCGGGACAGGGTCTCAAAAACATTCAGTACTTC. This codes for CASSSPGQGLKNIQYF.

The CDR3 loop is CASTTGTANTEAFF. The CDR3 DNA sequence: TGTGCCAGCACCACCGGGACAGCCAACACTGAAGCTTTCTTT. The chain joins TRBV7-2 to TRBJ1-1; the match to TRBD1 covers 7 bases. V lost 7 bases to trimming and J lost 2 bases; unmatched junction nucleotides: 7. Germline values: CDR1 SGHTA, CDR2 FQGNSA. This CDR3 is 14 amino acids long.

This clone was detected once. The V and J genes are TRBV5-1 and TRBJ2-7; the match to TRBD1 covers 9 bases. Trimming removed 5 bases from V and 2 bases from J; junction bases left unmatched: 5. In germline, CDR1 is SGHRS, CDR2 YFSETQ. This CDR3 has 14 amino acids. CDR3 protein: CASRRTGVTYEQYF. The CDR3 nucleotides read TGCGCCAGCAGACGGACAGGGGTAACCTACGAGCAGTACTTC.

This clone has only one observation. CDR3 protein: CASSSLAGAGTQYF. CDR3 DNA sequence: TGTGCCAGCAGCTCGCTAGCGGGGGCAGGGACCCAGTACTTC. The chain couples TRBV7-9 to TRBJ2-5; TRBD2 matches at 10 bases. The CDR3 is 14 amino acids. Trimming cost V 4 bases and J 7 bases; bases outside gene matches: 6. CDR1 SEHNR and CDR2 FQNEAQ come from the germline V gene (reference sequence). Together with reference TRBV7-9 and TRBJ2-5, the CDR3 gives the full variable domain: DTGVSQNPRHKITKRGQNVTFRCDPISEHNRLYWYRQTLGQGPEFLTYFQNEAQLEKSRLLSDRFSAERPKGSFSTLEIQRTEQGDSAMYLCASSSLAGAGTQYFGPGTRLLVL.

The chain recombines TRBV10-3 with TRBJ1-1; no firm D call. Trimming shortened V by 0 bases and J by 1 base, and 6 bases separated the two germline ends. The germline gives CDR1 ENHRY, CDR2 SYGVKD. The CDR3 consists of 14 residues. CDR3 coding DNA: TGTGCCATCAGTGAGTCGGCAGGGAACACTGAAGCTTTCTTT. Amino acid sequence: CAISESAGNTEAFF.

The V gene is TRBV21-1, the J gene TRBJ2-2. TRBV21-1 is designated a pseudogene. The CDR3 spans 11 residues. The CDR3 DNA sequence: TGTCAAACCCGTTCCACCGGGGAGCTGTTTTTT. The encoded protein is CQTRSTGELFF.

There are a few counts of this clone. The chain carries TRBV9 and TRBJ1-2; TRBD1 matches 9 bases. Losses at the gene ends were 4 bases for V and 3 bases for J; bases not matched to a gene: 7. This CDR3 is 15 amino acids long. The V gene's germline CDR1 is SGDLS and CDR2 YYNGEE. The CDR3 region has the DNA TGTGCCAGCAGCCCCATGGGACAGGGCTACTATGGCTACACCTTC. Its protein is CASSPMGQGYYGYTF.

This clone came up once. The chain uses TRBV18 and TRBJ2-7; TRBD1 aligns across 11 bases. Germline V gives CDR1 KGHSH, CDR2 LQKENI. V dropped 6 bases and J dropped 5; count of bases not matched to a gene: 6. The CDR3 runs to 14 residues. CDR3 region: CASSGWTGGNEQYF. In DNA, the CDR3 is TGTGCCAGCTCGGGCTGGACAGGGGGCAACGAGCAGTACTTC.

The chain couples TRBV7-2 to TRBJ2-7; TRBD1 might be the D (6 bases). The CDR3 has 14 residues. Germline lookup yields CDR1 SGHTA and CDR2 FQGNSA. V lost 0 bases and J lost 6, with 12 bases in between. The DNA for the CDR3 is TGTGCCAGCAGCTTAGCCAGGACCAGGGGCGAGCAGTACTTC. This sequence encodes CASSLARTRGEQYF.

This chain links TRBV19 with TRBJ2-7; no reliable D call. Trimming shortened V by 2 bases and J by 0 bases, and 8 bases separated the two germline ends. This CDR3 contains 14 residues. The germline V gene encodes CDR1 LNHDA and CDR2 SQIVND (reference sequence). The CDR3 sequence is CASSISGPSYEQYF. In DNA form, the CDR3 reads TGTGCCAGTAGTATATCGGGCCCCTCCTACGAGCAGTACTTC.

The chain is built from TRBV7-6 and TRBJ1-1; D may be TRBD1 (6 bases). The CDR3 is 15 amino acids. With 6 bases removed from V and 1 base from J, the gap between germline ends came to 15 bases. CDR1 and CDR2 (germline): SGHVS, FNYEAQ. Here the CDR3 DNA reads TGTGCCAGCAGTGGGGTCAGGGGCACGAACACTGAAGCTTTCTTT. This sequence encodes CASSGVRGTNTEAFF.

This clone came up once. This chain links TRBV7-8 with TRBJ2-1, with D perhaps TRBD1 or TRBD2 (5 bases each). The germline CDR1 and CDR2 sequences are SGHVS and FQNEAQ. The CDR3 has 15 residues. V was trimmed by 3 bases and J by 7 bases, leaving 16 bases between them. The CDR3 spells CASSLERGVENEQFF. Here the CDR3 DNA reads TGTGCCAGCAGCTTGGAAAGGGGAGTAGAGAATGAGCAGTTCTTC.

This chain links TRBV28 with TRBJ2-7, with TRBD2 matching 10 bases. CDR1 is MDHEN and CDR2 is SYDVKM in the germline V gene. The CDR3 totals 13 residues. The J segment lost 2 bases and the V segment lost 10 bases, leaving 5 bases of the junction unmatched. The CDR3 here is CAIVAGGTYEQYF. The CDR3 DNA follows: TGTGCCATTGTAGCGGGAGGAACCTACGAGCAGTACTTC.

With respect to this clone: Other DNA sequences in the sample encode the same CDR3. The J gene is TRBJ1-2, the V gene TRBV7-2; D is unresolved. V lost 2 bases, J lost 6 bases, and 13 bases lay in between. The CDR3 extends over 14 amino acids. From germline, CDR1 is SGHTA and CDR2 FQGNSA. The CDR3 is CASSLLEGRDGYTF. The CDR3 bases are TGTGCCAGCAGCTTATTAGAGGGTCGGGATGGCTACACCTTC.

V is TRBV21-1 and J is TRBJ2-7; TRBD2, as called in the table, went unchecked against the DNA. TRBV21-1 is a known pseudogene. The CDR3 extends over 18 amino acids. CDR3 in DNA: TGTGCCAGCAGCAAAGCCCCCGGGACTAGCGGGAGGCCCTACGAGCAGTACTTC. Amino acids: CASSKAPGTSGRPYEQYF.

This chain joins TRBV30 and TRBJ1-1, with D possibly matching TRBD1 (5 bases). CDR3 length equals 13 residues. The germline V gene has CDR1 GTSNPN and CDR2 SVGIG (reference sequence). V was cut by 2 bases and J by 0 bases, with 7 bases left in between. In DNA, the CDR3 is TGTGCCTGGAGTTTGGGGGTGAACACTGAAGCTTTCTTT. It is translated as CAWSLGVNTEAFF.

V gene TRBV7-2 combines with J gene TRBJ1-2, with D unclear. V was pared by 0 bases and J by 7 bases, with 9 bases between. The CDR3 covers 13 residues. Germline CDR1 SGHTA, CDR2 FQGNSA. The chain's CDR3 is CASSLAVSGGYTF. The CDR3 DNA sequence: TGTGCCAGCAGCTTAGCGGTCTCTGGTGGCTACACCTTC.

The chain joins TRBV7-8 to TRBJ2-7; no clear D. Germline V lookup: CDR1 SGHVS, CDR2 FQNEAQ. This CDR3 comprises 13 residues. The V end was cut by 5 bases, the J end by 5 bases, with 13 bases between. CDR3 DNA sequence: TGTGCCAGCAGCGATAATCTATCCCACGAGCAGTACTTC. The encoded protein is CASSDNLSHEQYF. Filled out from reference TRBV7-8 and TRBJ2-7, the complete variable domain reads GAGVSQSPRYKVAKRGQDVALRCDPISGHVSLFWYQQALGQGPEFLTYFQNEAQLDKSGLPSDRFFAERPEGSVSTLKIQRTQQEDSAVYLCASSDNLSHEQYFGPGTRLTVT.

The table lists this clone with a few counts. The chain combines TRBV7-2 with TRBJ2-7; 14 nucleotides line up with TRBD2. J lost 3 bases, V lost 1 base, and 8 bases had no gene match. This CDR3 is built from 18 residues. In germline, CDR1 is SGHTA, CDR2 FQGNSA. CDR3 sequence (DNA): TGTGCCAGCAGCTTAGGGGGGACTAGCGGGAGACAACTCTACGAGCAGTACTTC. This translates into CASSLGGTSGRQLYEQYF.

V gene TRBV19 combines with J gene TRBJ1-1; the D gene is possibly TRBD1 (6 bases). The V end was cut by 1 base, the J end by 4 bases, with 10 bases between. Germline V gene sequence: CDR1 LNHDA, CDR2 SQIVND (reference sequence). This CDR3 comprises 14 residues. In DNA, the CDR3 is TGTGCCAGTAGTATAGTAGGGGGTGGCACTGAAGCTTTCTTT. Translated, it gives CASSIVGGGTEAFF. The full variable domain, in which reference TRBV19 and TRBJ1-1 provide the parts outside the CDR3, is DGGITQSPKYLFRKEGQNVTLSCEQNLNHDAMYWYRQDPGQGLRLIYYSQIVNDFQKGDIAEGYSVSREKKESFPLTVTSAQKNPTAFYLCASSIVGGGTEAFFGQGTRLTVV.